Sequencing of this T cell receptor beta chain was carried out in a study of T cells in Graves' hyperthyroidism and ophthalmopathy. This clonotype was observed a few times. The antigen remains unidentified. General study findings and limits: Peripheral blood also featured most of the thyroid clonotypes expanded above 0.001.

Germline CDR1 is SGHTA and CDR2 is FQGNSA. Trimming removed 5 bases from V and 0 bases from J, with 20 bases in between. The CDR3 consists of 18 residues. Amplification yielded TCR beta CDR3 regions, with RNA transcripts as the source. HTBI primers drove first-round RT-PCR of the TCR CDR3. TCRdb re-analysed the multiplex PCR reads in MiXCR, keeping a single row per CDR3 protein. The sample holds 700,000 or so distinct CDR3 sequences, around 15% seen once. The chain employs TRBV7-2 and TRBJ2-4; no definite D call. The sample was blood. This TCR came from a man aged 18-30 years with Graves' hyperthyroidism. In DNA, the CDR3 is TGTGCCAGCAGCCCCCATGGGCGGAACGTTCTAGCCAAAAACATTCAGTACTTC. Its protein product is CASSPHGRNVLAKNIQYF. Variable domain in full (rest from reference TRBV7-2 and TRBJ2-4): GAGVSQSPSNKVTEKGKDVELRCDPISGHTALYWYRQSLGQGLEFLIYFQGNSAPDKSGLPSDRFSAERTGGSVSTLTIQRTQQEDSAVYLCASSPHGRNVLAKNIQYFGAGTRLSVL.